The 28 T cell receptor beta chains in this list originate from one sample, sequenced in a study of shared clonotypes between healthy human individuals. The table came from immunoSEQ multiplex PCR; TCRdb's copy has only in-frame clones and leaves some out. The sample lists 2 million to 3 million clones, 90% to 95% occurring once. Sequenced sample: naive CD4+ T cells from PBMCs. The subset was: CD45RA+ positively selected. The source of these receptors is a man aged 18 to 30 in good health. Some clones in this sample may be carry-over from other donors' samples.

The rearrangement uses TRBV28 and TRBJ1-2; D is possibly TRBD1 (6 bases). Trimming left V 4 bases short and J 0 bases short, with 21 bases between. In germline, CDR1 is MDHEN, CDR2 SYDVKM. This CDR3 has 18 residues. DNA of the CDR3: TGTGCCAGCAGTTCACCGGGACATCCTTCAGCAGCTAACTATGGCTACACCTTC. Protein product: CASSSPGHPSAANYGYTF.

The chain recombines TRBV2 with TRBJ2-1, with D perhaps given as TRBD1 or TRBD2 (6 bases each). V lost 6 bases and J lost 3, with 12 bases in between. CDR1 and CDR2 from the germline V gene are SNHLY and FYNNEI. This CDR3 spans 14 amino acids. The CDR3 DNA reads TGTGCCAGCAGGAGGGGGGAGTACTACAATGAGCAGTTCTTC. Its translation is CASRRGEYYNEQFF.

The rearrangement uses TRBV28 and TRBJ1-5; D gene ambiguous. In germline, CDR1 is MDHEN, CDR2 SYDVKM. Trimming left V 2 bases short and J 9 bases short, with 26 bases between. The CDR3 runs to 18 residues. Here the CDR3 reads CASSLGGRVSWSRGPQHF. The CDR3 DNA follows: TGTGCCAGCAGTTTAGGAGGAAGGGTCTCCTGGTCAAGAGGGCCCCAGCATTTT.

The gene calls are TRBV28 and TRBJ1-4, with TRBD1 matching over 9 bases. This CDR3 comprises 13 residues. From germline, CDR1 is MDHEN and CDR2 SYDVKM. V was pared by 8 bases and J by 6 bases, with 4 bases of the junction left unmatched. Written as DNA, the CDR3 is TGTGCCAGCCACAGGGGGCTGGATGAAAAACTGTTTTTT. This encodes CASHRGLDEKLFF.

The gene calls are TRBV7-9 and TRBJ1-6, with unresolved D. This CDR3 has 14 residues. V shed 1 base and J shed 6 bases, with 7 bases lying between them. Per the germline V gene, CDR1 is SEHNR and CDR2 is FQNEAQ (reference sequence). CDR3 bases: TGTGCCAGCAGCTTAGACTCAGCTAATTCACCCCTCCACTTT. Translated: CASSLDSANSPLHF.

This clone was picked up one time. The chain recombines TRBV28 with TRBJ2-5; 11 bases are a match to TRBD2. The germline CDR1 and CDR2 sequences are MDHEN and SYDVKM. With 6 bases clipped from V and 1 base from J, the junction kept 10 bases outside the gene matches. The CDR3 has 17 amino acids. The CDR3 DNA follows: TGTGCCAGCAGGAGACTAGCGGGAATTGTGCCCCAAGAGACCCAGTACTTC. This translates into CASRRLAGIVPQETQYF.

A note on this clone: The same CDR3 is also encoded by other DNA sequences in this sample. CDR3 residues: CASSRDRSSYEQYF. CDR3 bases: TGCGCCAGCAGCCGGGACAGGAGCTCCTACGAGCAGTACTTC. V usage is TRBV5-1 and J usage is TRBJ2-7; 8 nucleotides match TRBD1. The CDR3 is 14 residues long. The V and J ends lost 4 bases and 0 bases, in that order; junction bases with no gene match: 3. Germline V CDR1 and CDR2: SGHRS, YFSETQ.

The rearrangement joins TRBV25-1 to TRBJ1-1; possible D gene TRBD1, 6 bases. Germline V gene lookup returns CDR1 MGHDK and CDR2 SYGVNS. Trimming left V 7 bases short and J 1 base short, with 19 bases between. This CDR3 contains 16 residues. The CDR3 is CASIPSGGRRNTEAFF. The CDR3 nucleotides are TGTGCCAGCATCCCCAGTGGGGGGCGCAGGAACACTGAAGCTTTCTTT.

CDR3 amino acids: CASSFSPTGLAVNEQFF. The CDR3 DNA reads TGTGCCAGCAGTTTTTCACCGACGGGACTAGCGGTCAATGAGCAGTTCTTC. The J gene is TRBJ2-1, the V gene TRBV27; 11 bases map to TRBD2. The CDR3 consists of 17 residues. J gave up 6 bases and V 3 bases, and 10 bases lay outside the gene matches. Germline V gives CDR1 MNHEY, CDR2 SMNVEV (reference sequence).

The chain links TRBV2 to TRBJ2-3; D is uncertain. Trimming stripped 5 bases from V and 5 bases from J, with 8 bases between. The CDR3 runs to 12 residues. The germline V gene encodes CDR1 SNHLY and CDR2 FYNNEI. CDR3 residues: CASSYQVDTQYF. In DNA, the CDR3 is TGTGCCAGCAGTTACCAAGTAGATACGCAGTATTTT. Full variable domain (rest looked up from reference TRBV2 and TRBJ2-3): EPEVTQTPSHQVTQMGQEVILRCVPISNHLYFYWYRQILGQKVEFLVSFYNNEISEKSEIFDDQFSVERPDGSNFTLKIRSTKLEDSAMYFCASSYQVDTQYFGPGTRLTVL.

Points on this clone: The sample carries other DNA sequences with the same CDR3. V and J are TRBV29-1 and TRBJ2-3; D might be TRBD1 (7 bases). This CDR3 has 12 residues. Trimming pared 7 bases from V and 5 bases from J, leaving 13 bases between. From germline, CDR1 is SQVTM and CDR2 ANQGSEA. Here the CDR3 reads CSGRQGGDTQYF. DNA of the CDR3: TGCAGCGGTCGACAGGGAGGAGATACGCAGTATTTT.

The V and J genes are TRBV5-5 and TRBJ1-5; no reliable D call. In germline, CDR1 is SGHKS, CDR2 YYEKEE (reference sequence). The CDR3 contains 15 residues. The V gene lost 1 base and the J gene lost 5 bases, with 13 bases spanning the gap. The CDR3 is CASSLSFDTYQPQHF. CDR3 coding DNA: TGTGCCAGCAGCTTGTCGTTTGACACCTATCAGCCCCAGCATTTT.

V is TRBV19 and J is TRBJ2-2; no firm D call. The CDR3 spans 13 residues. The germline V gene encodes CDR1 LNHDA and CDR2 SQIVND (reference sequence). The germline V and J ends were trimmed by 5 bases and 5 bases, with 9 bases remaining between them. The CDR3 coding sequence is TGTGCCAGTAGTCTGTACTGGACCGGGGAGCTGTTTTTT. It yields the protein CASSLYWTGELFF.

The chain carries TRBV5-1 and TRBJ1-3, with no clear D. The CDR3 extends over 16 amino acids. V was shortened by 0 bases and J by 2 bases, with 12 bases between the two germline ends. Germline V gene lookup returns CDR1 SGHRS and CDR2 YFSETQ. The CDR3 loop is CASSLDRLGTGNTIYF. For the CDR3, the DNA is TGCGCCAGCAGCTTGGACAGACTAGGAACTGGAAACACCATATATTTT.

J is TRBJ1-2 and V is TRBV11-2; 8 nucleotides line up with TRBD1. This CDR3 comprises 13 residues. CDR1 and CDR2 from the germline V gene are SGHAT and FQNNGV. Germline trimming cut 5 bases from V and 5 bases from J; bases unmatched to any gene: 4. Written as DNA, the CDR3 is TGTGCCAGCAGCCGACAGGGGTCATATGGCTACACCTTC. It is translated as CASSRQGSYGYTF. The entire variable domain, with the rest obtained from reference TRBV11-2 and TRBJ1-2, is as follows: EAGVAQSPRYKIIEKRQSVAFWCNPISGHATLYWYQQILGQGPKLLIQFQNNGVVDDSQLPKDRFSAERLKGVDSTLKIQPAKLEDSAVYLCASSRQGSYGYTFGSGTRLTVV.

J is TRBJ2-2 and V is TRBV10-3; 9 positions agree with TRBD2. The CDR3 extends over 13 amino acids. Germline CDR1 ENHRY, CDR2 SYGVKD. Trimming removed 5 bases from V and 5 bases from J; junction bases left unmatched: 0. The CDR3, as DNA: TGTGCCATCAGTAGCGGGGGGACCGGGGAGCTGTTTTTT. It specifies CAISSGGTGELFF.

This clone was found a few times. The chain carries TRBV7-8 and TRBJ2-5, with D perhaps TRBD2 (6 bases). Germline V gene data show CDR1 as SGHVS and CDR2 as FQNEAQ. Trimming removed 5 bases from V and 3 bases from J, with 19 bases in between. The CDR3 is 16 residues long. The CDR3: CASSPNPSASKETQYF. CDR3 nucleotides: TGTGCCAGCAGCCCAAACCCTAGCGCCTCTAAAGAGACCCAGTACTTC.

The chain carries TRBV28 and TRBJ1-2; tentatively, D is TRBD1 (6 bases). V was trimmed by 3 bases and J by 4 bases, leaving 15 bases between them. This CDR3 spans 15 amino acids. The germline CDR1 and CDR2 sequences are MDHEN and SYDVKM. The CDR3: CASSFARGGSYGYTF. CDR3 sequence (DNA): TGTGCCAGCAGTTTTGCCAGAGGGGGTTCCTATGGCTACACCTTC.

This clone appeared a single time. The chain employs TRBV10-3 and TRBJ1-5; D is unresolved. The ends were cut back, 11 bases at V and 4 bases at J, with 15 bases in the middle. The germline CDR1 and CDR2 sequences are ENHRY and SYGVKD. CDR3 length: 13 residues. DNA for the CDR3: TGTGCCGCGGCTAAGGCAGCTAATCAGCCCCAGCATTTT. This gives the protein CAAAKAANQPQHF.

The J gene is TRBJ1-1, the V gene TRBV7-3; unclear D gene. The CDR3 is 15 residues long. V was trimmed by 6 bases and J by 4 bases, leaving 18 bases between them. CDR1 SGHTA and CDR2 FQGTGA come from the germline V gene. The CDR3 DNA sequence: TGTGCCAGCAGTTACACGGGCGGCGTTGGCACTGAAGCTTTCTTT. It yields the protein CASSYTGGVGTEAFF.

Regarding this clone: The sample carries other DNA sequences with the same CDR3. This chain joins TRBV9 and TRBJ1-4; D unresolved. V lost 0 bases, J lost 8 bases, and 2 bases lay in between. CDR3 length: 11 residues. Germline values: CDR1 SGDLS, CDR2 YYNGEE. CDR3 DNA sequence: TGTGCCAGCAGCGTAGGCGAAAAACTGTTTTTT. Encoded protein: CASSVGEKLFF.

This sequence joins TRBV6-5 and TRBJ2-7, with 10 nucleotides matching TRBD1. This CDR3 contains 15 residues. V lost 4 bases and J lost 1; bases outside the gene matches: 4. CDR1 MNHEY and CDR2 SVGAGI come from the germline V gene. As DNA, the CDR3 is TGTGCCAGCAGTTTGGGGACAGGGGTATCCTACGAGCAGTACTTC. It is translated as CASSLGTGVSYEQYF.

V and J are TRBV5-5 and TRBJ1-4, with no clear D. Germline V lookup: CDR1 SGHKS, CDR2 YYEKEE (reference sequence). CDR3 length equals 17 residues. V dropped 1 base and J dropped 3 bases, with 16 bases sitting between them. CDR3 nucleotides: TGTGCCAGCAGCTTGTCTGGCATTGCTGCGCCTAATGAAAAACTGTTTTTT. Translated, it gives CASSLSGIAAPNEKLFF.

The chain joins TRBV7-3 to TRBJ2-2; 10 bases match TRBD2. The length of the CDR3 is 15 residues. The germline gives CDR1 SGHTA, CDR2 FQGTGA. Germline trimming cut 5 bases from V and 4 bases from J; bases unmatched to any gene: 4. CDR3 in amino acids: CASSARTSGTGELFF. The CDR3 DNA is TGTGCCAGCAGCGCCCGGACTAGCGGCACCGGGGAGCTGTTTTTT.

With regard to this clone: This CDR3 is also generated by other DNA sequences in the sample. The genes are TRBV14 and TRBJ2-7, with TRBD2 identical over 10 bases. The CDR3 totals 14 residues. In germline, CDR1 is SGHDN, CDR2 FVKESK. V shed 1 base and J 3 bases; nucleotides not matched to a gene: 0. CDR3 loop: CASSQGLAGYEQYF. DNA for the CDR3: TGTGCCAGCAGCCAAGGACTAGCGGGCTACGAGCAGTACTTC.

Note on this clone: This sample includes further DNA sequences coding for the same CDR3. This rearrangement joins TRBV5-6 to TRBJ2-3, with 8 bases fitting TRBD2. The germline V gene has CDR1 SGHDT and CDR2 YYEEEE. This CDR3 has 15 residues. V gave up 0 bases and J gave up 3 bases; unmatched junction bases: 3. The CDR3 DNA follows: TGTGCCAGCAGCTTGGCGGGCGGGAGGACAGATACGCAGTATTTT. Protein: CASSLAGGRTDTQYF.

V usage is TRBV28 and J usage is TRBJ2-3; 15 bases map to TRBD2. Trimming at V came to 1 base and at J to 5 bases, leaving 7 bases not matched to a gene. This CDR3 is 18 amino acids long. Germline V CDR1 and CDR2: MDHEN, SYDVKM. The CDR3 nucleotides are TGTGCCAGCAGTTTATTAGGACTAGCGGGAGGGAACGGAGATACGCAGTATTTT. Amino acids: CASSLLGLAGGNGDTQYF.

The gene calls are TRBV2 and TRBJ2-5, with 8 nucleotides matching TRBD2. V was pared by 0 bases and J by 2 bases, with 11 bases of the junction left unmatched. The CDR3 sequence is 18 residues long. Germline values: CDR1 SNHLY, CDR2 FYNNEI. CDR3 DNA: TGTGCCAGCAGTGAAGCGCTCGTCGGGGGGGGTCTGCAAGAGACCCAGTACTTC. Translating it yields CASSEALVGGGLQETQYF.